Listed below are T cell receptor beta chains from one sample, sequenced in a study of human T cells and chemical hapten exposure. MiXCR was run by TCRdb on the RACE reads, yielding one entry per CDR3 protein. The table has roughly 190,000 distinct CDR3 sequences, about a fifth seen once. The sample consisted of whole blood, taken in connection with sensitization to the hapten diphenylcyclopropenone (DPC). These receptors came from a woman between 45 and 60 years old with alopecia areata. Some clones in this sample may be carry-over from other donors' samples. CDR3s include the opening cysteine and the closing phenylalanine or tryptophan. D genes are given only for firm matches. Size values are once, few and many counts, or a class for expanded clones, and some rows have none.

>TRBJ2-5|-|TRBV12-3/TRBV12-4|-
CASSRSHGGRETQYF
TGTGCCAGCAGCCGTTCTCACGGGGGCCGAGAGACCCAGTACTTC
>TRBJ1-5|TRBD1|TRBV12-3/TRBV12-4|few
CASSPPTGERQPQHF
TGTGCCAGCAGTCCCCCTACAGGGGAAAGACAGCCCCAGCATTTT
>TRBJ2-7|-|TRBV7-9|few
CASSLISPLGEQYF
TGTGCCAGCAGCTTAATTTCCCCTTTGGGCGAGCAGTACTTC
>TRBJ2-1|-|TRBV10-1|few
CASSESYSYNEQFF
TGCGCCAGCAGTGAGTCATATTCCTACAATGAGCAGTTCTTC
>TRBJ2-1|TRBD2|TRBV5-1|few
CASSAYSSGRAHNEQFF
TGCGCCAGCAGCGCTTACTCTAGCGGGAGGGCCCACAATGAGCAGTTCTTC
>TRBJ2-1|TRBD2|TRBV20-1|-
CSALTSGSINEQFF
TGCAGTGCTCTCACTAGCGGGAGTATCAATGAGCAGTTCTTC
>TRBJ1-5|-|TRBV6-4|-
CASSAGPVEPQHF
TGTGCCAGCTCGGCAGGCCCGGTCGAGCCCCAGCATTTT
>TRBJ2-3|TRBD2|TRBV29-1|few
CSVDRGLVDADTQYF
TGCAGCGTTGATCGGGGACTAGTAGACGCAGATACGCAGTATTTT
>TRBJ2-3|TRBD1|TRBV29-1|few
CSVETREQGDRADTQYF
TGCAGCGTTGAAACTCGGGAACAGGGGGATAGGGCAGATACGCAGTATTTT
>TRBJ1-3|TRBD1|TRBV12-3/TRBV12-4|-
CASSFGDRAGNTIYF
TGTGCCAGCAGTTTCGGGGACAGGGCTGGAAACACCATATATTTT
>TRBJ2-3|TRBD1|TRBV20-1|-
CSADTGVGQYF
TGCAGTGCTGACACAGGGGTGGGGCAGTATTTT
>TRBJ2-3|-|TRBV5-1|few
CASSLEGRTLTDTQYF
TGCGCCAGCAGCTTGGAGGGCCGGACCCTCACAGATACGCAGTATTTT